This TCR beta chain derives from a study of read filtering for tumor transcriptome and immune sequencing (dated by TCRdb to about 2020). Looking at the study overall: The cohort had about 17 male and approximately 13 female patients with a mean age of roughly 70 years, ranging from about 45 to 85. By revised international staging, 8 or 9 patients were R-ISS I, under 20 were R-ISS II and 6 or 7 were R-ISS III. After DNase treatment, whole-transcriptome libraries were prepared using the TruSeq RNA Access Library Prep Kit. TCR-region mapped reads per sample ranged from about 4.05 to 10.27 million with IR-seq versus only about 75 to 1,400 with RNA-seq. TCR repertoires obtained by targeted immune repertoire sequencing and by bulk whole-transcriptome sequencing performed on the same bone marrow samples were compared. One of the main goals was to work out a read-filtering strategy for immune repertoire data, in particular whether clonotypes backed by only a single read should be removed. General findings and caveats noted by the study authors: Rather than purified T cells, the sorted CD138-negative fraction was a mixed bone marrow immune population. The correlation between IR-seq and RNA-seq shared clonotype proportions was increased by removal of single-read clonotypes. Single-read clonotypes made up about 80% of clonotypes but only about 4% of total reads in IR-seq, compared with 65% to 75% of clonotypes and 40% to 55% of reads in RNA-seq. IR-seq captured clonotypes at much higher depth and more reliably than RNA-seq, and smaller IR-seq throughput sufficed to identify most shared clonotypes.

Spanning cysteine to phenylalanine, the CDR3 consists of 16 amino acids. Left in the record is the CDR3 DNA by itself, 48 bases read in frame from the first base. Unmatched junction bases come to 4, with V trimmed by 2 bases and J by 1 base. CDR1 is given as SGHRS and CDR2 as YFSETQ, both from the germline V gene. TCR libraries were constructed from 400 ng RNA using the Immunoverse kit, and molecular barcoded adaptors covering alpha/delta and beta/gamma chains were employed. TCR library preparation used the same RNA that went into transcriptome sequencing. TCR libraries were sequenced on an Illumina HiSeq 4000 with 2 x 150 cycles. On the authors' methods: Using MiXCR, which included quality filtering and error correction, TCR reads were aligned to human V, D, J and C references and then assembled into CDR3 clonotypes. Clonotype counts and gene usage diversity were analyzed with the tcR package in R. Raw mapping reads were checked after the RNA-seq reads had been mapped by STAR aligner version 2.5.3a onto the human GRCh37 genome. To test the effect of sequencing depth on detected clonotypes, IR-seq fastq files were randomly downsampled using Seqtk 1.3. TCRdb reprocessing: public reads trimmed at Q25 with fastp, clones called with MiXCR, in-frame beta chains kept. Every CDR3 protein is listed once, alongside the most common genes and DNA of its rows. It is TCRdb's table, rather than the study itself, that gives the V and J calls and clone size. The sample contains more than 55,000 distinct CDR3 sequences, 20% to 25% of them found a single time. The ten largest clones capture about 18% of the sample.

In its sample, this clonotype was seen a few times. What this receptor recognizes is not known. Base-call qualities are not available, and no considerably larger clone is one nucleotide away. Each patient had bone marrow sampled at the time of active disease. Isolation of bone marrow mononuclear cells was performed by Ficoll-Hypaque density gradient centrifugation. Myeloma plasma cells were removed and CD138-negative cells were obtained by negative selection following labeling with CD138 magnetic microbeads on a MACS separator. Flow cytometry with CD138 antibodies on an Attune NxT was used to check how pure the isolated cells were. Total RNA was extracted using TRIzol reagent and was quantified on a NanoDrop spectrophotometer. Paired RNA-seq and IR-seq were performed on the CD138-negative bone marrow sample of each patient.

The receptor was isolated from a donor over 35 with multiple myeloma. The chain uses TRBV5-1 and TRBJ2-3; TRBD1 fits 10 bases in the junction. Sequenced material: a population of CD138-negative cells sorted from bone marrow. What the cell subset or site label conveys for this sample: bone marrow mononuclear cells depleted of CD138+ plasma/myeloma cells by negative magnetic selection. The CDR3 is CASSLRQGAGTDTQYF. The nucleotides are TGCGCCAGCAGCTTACGACAGGGGGCAGGCACAGATACGCAGTATTTT.